This T cell receptor beta chain was sequenced in a study of blood T cells in healthy people across ages. This clonotype has just one count. Looked up from germline, CDR1 is MNHEY and CDR2 is SMNVEV (reference sequence). Unmatched junction bases numbered 18, after V lost 0 bases and J lost 11 bases. The CDR3 totals 18 residues. Primed by a sample-barcoded 5' primer and a J-beta primer mix, a second PCR proceeded for 7 to 11 cycles. A single record per CDR3 protein comes from TCRdb applying MiXCR to the 5' RACE reads. Here the sample spans over 1,500,000 distinct CDR3 sequences, around 50% being singletons.

This TCR was sampled from a woman between 35 and 50 years old in good health. The J gene is TRBJ2-5, the V gene TRBV27, with 10 nucleotides matching TRBD2. The sample comprised blood. In DNA, the CDR3 is TGTGCCAGCAGTTTATCTAGGCTAGCGGGGGACCTCTCTCAAGAGCAGTACTTC. Its translation is CASSLSRLAGDLSQEQYF.